This is a list of T cell receptor beta chains from one sample in a study of blood T cell repertoires in COVID-19. Assay: immunoSEQ multiplex PCR; the TCRdb copy retains only in-frame clones and omits some. Of hundreds of thousands of clones in the sample, approximately 88% were seen once. Sequencing input: PBMCs or T cells enriched from blood (not recorded which). These receptors came from a woman aged 35 to 49 with acute COVID-19. Each CDR3 is given with its conserved first and last residue. A D gene is named only where the DNA matches it firmly. Only part of the rows carry a size: once, few, many, or a class if the clone is expanded.

size	V	J	length	D	CDR3	DNA
few	TRBV20-1	TRBJ1-1	11	TRBD1	CSAWDRTEAFF	TGCAGTGCTTGGGACAGGACTGAAGCTTTCTTT
-	TRBV24-1	TRBJ2-1	16	-	CATSDRAARGYNEQFF	TGTGCCACCAGTGACCGAGCGGCCCGAGGGTACAATGAGCAGTTCTTC
few	TRBV4-1	TRBJ1-2	13	-	CASSQVQNYGYTF	TGCGCCAGCAGCCAAGTCCAGAACTATGGCTACACCTTC
-	TRBV5-4	TRBJ2-7	15	-	CASSQSYQASYEQYF	TGTGCCAGCAGCCAGTCCTACCAGGCCTCCTACGAGCAGTACTTC
once	TRBV6-1	TRBJ2-1	15	-	CASSEGERDYNEQFF	TGTGCCAGCAGTGAAGGAGAGAGGGACTACAATGAGCAGTTCTTC
once	TRBV4-2	TRBJ1-6	13	-	CASSQALNSPLHF	TGTGCCAGCAGCCAAGCCCTTAATTCACCCCTCCACTTT
-	TRBV25-1	TRBJ1-1	14	TRBD1	CASSLGDRNTEAFF	TGTGCCAGCAGTTTGGGGGACAGAAACACTGAAGCTTTCTTT
-	TRBV19	TRBJ1-5	15	-	CAARPGVVGNQPQHF	TGTGCCGCGAGACCAGGGGTTGTGGGCAATCAGCCCCAGCATTTT
-	TRBV25-1	TRBJ1-1	16	TRBD1	CASSVGTGDFNTEAFF	TGTGCCAGCAGTGTGGGGACAGGGGATTTCAACACTGAAGCTTTCTTT
-	TRBV9	TRBJ1-4	15	-	CASSVAGSPNEKLFF	TGTGCCAGCAGCGTAGCGGGGTCACCTAATGAAAAACTGTTTTTT
-	TRBV18	TRBJ2-6	18	TRBD1	CASSPRRQGFAGANVLTF	TGTGCCAGCTCACCACGACGACAGGGTTTTGCTGGGGCCAACGTCCTGACTTTC
-	TRBV5-1	TRBJ2-6	16	TRBD1	CASFGTAHSGANVLTF	TGCGCCAGCTTCGGGACAGCACACTCTGGGGCCAACGTCCTGACTTTC
-	TRBV19	TRBJ1-4	13	TRBD1	CASTHRGDEKLFF	TGTGCCAGTACACACAGGGGGGATGAAAAACTGTTTTTT
-	TRBV18	TRBJ1-2	14	-	CASSPPGRDYGYTF	TGTGCCAGCTCACCACCAGGCAGGGACTATGGCTACACCTTC
-	TRBV19	TRBJ1-1	14	TRBD1	CASSMYRGSSEAFF	TGTGCCAGTAGTATGTACAGGGGGTCCTCTGAAGCTTTCTTT
once	TRBV12-3/TRBV12-4	TRBJ2-3	13	-	CATEHQNEDTQYF	TGTGCCACCGAACACCAAAACGAAGATACGCAGTATTTT